This is a list of T cell receptor beta chains from one sample in a study of response to subunit inactivated influenza vaccine. TCRdb itself ran the RT-PCR reads through MiXCR, one entry per CDR3 protein. The sample lists 600,000 to 850,000 distinct CDR3 sequences, 12% to 15% occurring once. Specimen: PBMCs from blood, collected 14 to 15 days before vaccination. The origin of the receptors is a man in his fifties or sixties who received an inactivated influenza vaccine. Both conserved end residues are trimmed from each CDR3.

V,CDR3
TRBV5-1,ASSLGRSGGVLDIQY
TRBV5-1,ASSVGTGNTYGYT
TRBV20-1,SAPARGVQDEAF
TRBV11-2,ASSLDLAGGGIETQY
TRBV12-5,ASGLILGGDGTDTQY
TRBV20-1,SARDWLQGPQETQY
TRBV20-1,SASPSGTGDNSPLH
TRBV5-1,ASKARGAEDTQY
TRBV27,ATGGTSEDTQY
TRBV5-1,ASSLNLNTEAF
TRBV29-1,SGRGRDYNEQF
TRBV20-1,SARGTNTYEQY